Listed below are T cell receptor beta chains from one sample, sequenced in a study of response to subunit inactivated influenza vaccine. TCRdb reprocessed the RT-PCR reads with MiXCR, giving one entry per CDR3 protein. The sample yields about 650,000 distinct CDR3 sequences, around 15% seen once. This material consisted of PBMCs from blood, taken approximately 15 days before vaccination. These receptors were taken from a man between 45 and 60 years old who received an inactivated influenza vaccine. CDR3s include the opening cysteine and the closing phenylalanine or tryptophan. Fields, in order: J gene, V gene, clone size, D gene, CDR3 length, CDR3 DNA, CDR3 protein. A D gene is named only where the DNA matches it firmly. Clone size is stated in some rows and not others, as once, few, many or a class when expanded.

TRBJ1-2,TRBV20-1,few,.,14,TGCAGTGCTAGACCGGGCTCCACGAACTATGGCTACACCTTC,CSARPGSTNYGYTF
TRBJ2-1,TRBV7-2,.,.,14,TGTGCCAGCAGCTTAGTAGGGGGGGCCAATGAGCAGTTCTTC,CASSLVGGANEQFF
TRBJ1-6,TRBV12-5,few,.,16,TGTGCTAGTGGTCCGGAAGAAAGCTCCTATAATTCACCCCTCCACTTT,CASGPEESSYNSPLHF
TRBJ2-3,TRBV20-1,many,TRBD1,14,TGCAGTGCTGACAGGGGGCGGTCGCCAAATACGCAGTATTTT,CSADRGRSPNTQYF
TRBJ2-7,TRBV18,.,TRBD1,14,TGTGCCAGCTCGGGATGGGACAGGGTCTCCGAGCAGTACTTC,CASSGWDRVSEQYF
TRBJ2-1,TRBV4-1,few,.,16,TGCGCCAGCAGCACCACAGGGCGGAGATCCTACAATGAGCAGTTCTTC,CASSTTGRRSYNEQFF
TRBJ2-7,TRBV20-1,.,TRBD1,15,TGCAGTGCTAGACCACTACAGGGGGGTGGCTACGAGCAGTACTTC,CSARPLQGGGYEQYF
TRBJ2-3,TRBV18,few,.,15,TGTGCCAGCTCATCCGACGGAACTAGCACAGATACGCAGTATTTT,CASSSDGTSTDTQYF
TRBJ2-4,TRBV20-1,.,TRBD2,12,TGCAGTGCGGTTGGACTAGTCAACATTCAGTACTTC,CSAVGLVNIQYF
TRBJ2-4,TRBV10-3,few,TRBD2,19,TGTGCCATCAGTGAGGATTTGGGACTAGCGGCACTAGCCAAAAACATTCAGTACTTC,CAISEDLGLAALAKNIQYF
TRBJ2-1,TRBV5-1,.,TRBD2,19,TGCGCCAGCAGCTTACCCGGGACTAGCGGGAGTTCGTCCTACAATGAGCAGTTCTTC,CASSLPGTSGSSSYNEQFF
TRBJ1-3,TRBV7-9,few,.,15,TGTGCCAGCAGCTCCGAGATACTCGCTGGAAACACCATATATTTT,CASSSEILAGNTIYF
TRBJ1-1,TRBV2,.,TRBD1,16,TGTGCCAGCAGTGAAGGCTTAGGACAGGGGAACACTGAAGCTTTCTTT,CASSEGLGQGNTEAFF
TRBJ2-7,TRBV4-3,.,.,17,TGCGCCAGCAGCCAAGATCGCCTAGCGGACAGCTCCTACGAGCAGTACTTC,CASSQDRLADSSYEQYF
TRBJ2-1,TRBV11-2,.,.,11,TGTGCCAGCAGCTCCGAATTTGAGCAGTTCTTC,CASSSEFEQFF
TRBJ1-3,TRBV20-1,.,.,15,TGCAGTGCTAGACCAGGAAAGAGCTCTGGAAACACCATATATTTT,CSARPGKSSGNTIYF
TRBJ2-7,TRBV20-1,.,.,16,TGCAGTGCTAGAGATTCCGCCACGGGGGGCCGGTTCGTGCAGTACTTC,CSARDSATGGRFVQYF
TRBJ2-7,TRBV14,.,.,13,TGTGCCAGCAGCCGAGTGAGCTCCTACGAGCAGTACTTC,CASSRVSSYEQYF
TRBJ1-1,TRBV3-1,many,.,14,TGTGCCAGCAGCCACCACAGGGTGGGCACTGAAGCTTTCTTT,CASSHHRVGTEAFF
TRBJ1-1,TRBV7-9,.,.,15,TGTGCCAGCAGCCCCAAGGACAGAATTAACACTGAAGCTTTCTTT,CASSPKDRINTEAFF
TRBJ2-7,TRBV5-1,once,.,13,TGCGCCAGCAGCTTGATTGCCTCCTACGTGCAGTACTTC,CASSLIASYVQYF
TRBJ2-2,TRBV24-1,.,TRBD2,17,TGTGCCACCAGTGATCTTAGCGGGAGGATAAACACCGGGGAGCTGTTTTTT,CATSDLSGRINTGELFF
TRBJ2-2,TRBV28,many,.,14,TGTGCCAGCAGTTCCCCTGGGGGTACCGGGGAGCTGTTTTTT,CASSSPGGTGELFF
TRBJ2-2,TRBV20-1,.,.,14,TGCAGTGCTAGGGAGGACCGGAGGGCCGGGGAGCTGTTTTTT,CSAREDRRAGELFF
TRBJ2-5,TRBV9,once,.,16,TGTGCCAGCAGCATGCATGGGACATCGCCAGGGGAGACCCAGTACTTC,CASSMHGTSPGETQYF
TRBJ2-1,TRBV4-1,many,.,15,TGCGCCAGCAGCCAGGTGGGGTCCTCCTACAATGAGCAGTTCTTC,CASSQVGSSYNEQFF
TRBJ2-7,TRBV12-3/TRBV12-4,few,.,14,TGTGCCAGCAGTTTTTTTTCAGGGGTTATCGAGCAGTACTTC,CASSFFSGVIEQYF
TRBJ2-3,TRBV5-1,.,TRBD1,14,TGCGCCAGCAGCTTCGACAGGGTTGGAGATACGCAGTATTTT,CASSFDRVGDTQYF
TRBJ1-6,TRBV2,.,TRBD1,16,TGTGCCAGCAGCACTGCCACCACAGGGGTCAATTCACCCCTCCACTTT,CASSTATTGVNSPLHF
TRBJ2-7,TRBV28,few,TRBD2,14,TGTGCCAGCAGTTCTAGCGGGAGGGGGTACGAGCAGTACTTC,CASSSSGRGYEQYF
TRBJ2-7,TRBV20-1,.,TRBD2,19,TGCAGTGCTAGGGAGGGACGGGCTAGCGGGGCCCGATACCACAACGAGCAGTACTTC,CSAREGRASGARYHNEQYF
TRBJ1-1,TRBV29-1,few,.,14,TGCAGCGTTCGGGGCAGGCTATCGAACACTGAAGCTTTCTTT,CSVRGRLSNTEAFF
TRBJ2-1,TRBV5-1,few,.,12,TGCGCCAGCAGCATAATTAACAATGAGCAGTTCTTC,CASSIINNEQFF
TRBJ2-4,TRBV5-1,.,.,17,TGCGCCAGCAGCTTGTCAGGACAAGCAAGAGCCAAAAACATTCAGTACTTC,CASSLSGQARAKNIQYF
TRBJ2-3,TRBV7-2,.,.,15,TGTGCCAGCAGCTTAAGTACGGGACTCACAGATACGCAGTATTTT,CASSLSTGLTDTQYF
TRBJ2-1,TRBV12-3/TRBV12-4,.,.,16,TGTGCCAGCAGCGCACCGGGGGCCACCTCCTACAATGAGCAGTTCTTC,CASSAPGATSYNEQFF
TRBJ2-5,TRBV18,.,TRBD1,16,TGTGCCAGCTCCCCGCTGCGGACAGGGGGCGGGGAGACCCAGTACTTC,CASSPLRTGGGETQYF